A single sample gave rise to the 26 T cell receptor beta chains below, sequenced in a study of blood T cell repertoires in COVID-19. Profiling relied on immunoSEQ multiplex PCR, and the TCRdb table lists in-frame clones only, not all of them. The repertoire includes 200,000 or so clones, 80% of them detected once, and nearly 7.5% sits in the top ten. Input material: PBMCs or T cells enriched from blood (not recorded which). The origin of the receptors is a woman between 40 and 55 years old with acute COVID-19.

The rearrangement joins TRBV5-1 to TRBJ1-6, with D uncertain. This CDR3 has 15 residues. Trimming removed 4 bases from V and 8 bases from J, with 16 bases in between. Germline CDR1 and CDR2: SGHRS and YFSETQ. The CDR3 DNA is TGCGCCAGCAGCCGAAGTGGAGGTACCGATTCACCCCTCCACTTT. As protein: CASSRSGGTDSPLHF.

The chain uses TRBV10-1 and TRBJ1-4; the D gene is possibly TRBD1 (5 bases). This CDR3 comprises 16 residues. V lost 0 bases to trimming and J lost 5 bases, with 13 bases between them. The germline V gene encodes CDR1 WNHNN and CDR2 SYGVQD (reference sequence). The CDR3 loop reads CASSESTSGPNEKLFF. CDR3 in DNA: TGCGCCAGCAGTGAGTCGACATCAGGGCCAAATGAAAAACTGTTTTTT.

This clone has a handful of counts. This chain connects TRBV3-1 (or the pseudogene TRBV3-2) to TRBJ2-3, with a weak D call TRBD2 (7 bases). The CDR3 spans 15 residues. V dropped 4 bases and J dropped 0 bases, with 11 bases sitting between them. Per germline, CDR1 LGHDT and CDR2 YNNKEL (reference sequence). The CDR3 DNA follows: TGTGCCAGCAGCCCGGCGGGGGCTAGCACAGATACGCAGTATTTT. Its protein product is CASSPAGASTDTQYF.

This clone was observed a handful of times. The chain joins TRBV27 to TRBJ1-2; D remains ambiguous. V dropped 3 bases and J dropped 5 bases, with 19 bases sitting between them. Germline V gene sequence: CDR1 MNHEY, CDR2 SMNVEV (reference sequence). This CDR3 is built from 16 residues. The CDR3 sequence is CASSFEGGSAYYGYTF. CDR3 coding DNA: TGTGCCAGCAGTTTCGAGGGAGGGAGTGCTTATTATGGCTACACCTTC.

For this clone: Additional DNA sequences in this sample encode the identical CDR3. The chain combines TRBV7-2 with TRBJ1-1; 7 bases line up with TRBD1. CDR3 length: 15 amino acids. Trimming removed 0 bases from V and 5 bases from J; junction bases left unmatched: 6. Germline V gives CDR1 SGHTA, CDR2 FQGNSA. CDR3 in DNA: TGTGCCAGCAGCTTAGCGCAGGGGGTAAGGACTGAAGCTTTCTTT. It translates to CASSLAQGVRTEAFF. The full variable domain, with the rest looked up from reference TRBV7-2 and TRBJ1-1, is GAGVSQSPSNKVTEKGKDVELRCDPISGHTALYWYRQSLGQGLEFLIYFQGNSAPDKSGLPSDRFSAERTGGSVSTLTIQRTQQEDSAVYLCASSLAQGVRTEAFFGQGTRLTVV.

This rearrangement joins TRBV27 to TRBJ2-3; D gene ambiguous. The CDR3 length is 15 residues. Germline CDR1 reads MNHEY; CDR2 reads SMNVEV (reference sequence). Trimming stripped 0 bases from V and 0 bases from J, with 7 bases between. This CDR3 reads CASSLSASSTDTQYF. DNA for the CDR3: TGTGCCAGCAGTTTATCGGCCTCTAGCACAGATACGCAGTATTTT.

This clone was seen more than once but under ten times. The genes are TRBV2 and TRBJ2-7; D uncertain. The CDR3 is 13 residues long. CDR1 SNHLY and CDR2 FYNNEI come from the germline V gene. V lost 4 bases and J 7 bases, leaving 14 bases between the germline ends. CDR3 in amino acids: CASSVRQSLEQYF. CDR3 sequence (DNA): TGTGCCAGCAGTGTGAGGCAGAGCCTAGAGCAGTACTTC. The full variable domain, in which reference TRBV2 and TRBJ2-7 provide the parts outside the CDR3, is EPEVTQTPSHQVTQMGQEVILRCVPISNHLYFYWYRQILGQKVEFLVSFYNNEISEKSEIFDDQFSVERPDGSNFTLKIRSTKLEDSAMYFCASSVRQSLEQYFGPGTRLTVT.

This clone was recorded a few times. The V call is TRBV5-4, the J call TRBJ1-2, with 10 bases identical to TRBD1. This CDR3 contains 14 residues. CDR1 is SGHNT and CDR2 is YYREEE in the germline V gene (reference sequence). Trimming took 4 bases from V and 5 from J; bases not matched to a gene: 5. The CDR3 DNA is TGTGCCAGCAGCACGGACAGGGGGGAATATGGCTACACCTTC. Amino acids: CASSTDRGEYGYTF.

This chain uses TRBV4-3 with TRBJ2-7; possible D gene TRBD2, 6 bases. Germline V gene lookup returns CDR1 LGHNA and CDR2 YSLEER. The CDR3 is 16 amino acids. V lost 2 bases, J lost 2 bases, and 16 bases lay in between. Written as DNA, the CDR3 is TGCGCCAGCAGCCAAACTGGAGGGGCACAGACCTACGAGCAGTACTTC. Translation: CASSQTGGAQTYEQYF.

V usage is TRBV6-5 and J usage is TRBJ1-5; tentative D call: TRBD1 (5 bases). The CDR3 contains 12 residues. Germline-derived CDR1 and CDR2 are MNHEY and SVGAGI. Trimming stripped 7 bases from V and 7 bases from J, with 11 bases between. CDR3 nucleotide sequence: TGTGCCAGCAACGAAGGGGAACAGCCCCAGCATTTT. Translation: CASNEGEQPQHF.

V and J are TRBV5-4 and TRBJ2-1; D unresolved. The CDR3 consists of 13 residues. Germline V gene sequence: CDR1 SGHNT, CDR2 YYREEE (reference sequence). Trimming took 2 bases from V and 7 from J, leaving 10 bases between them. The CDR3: CASSLEIANEQFF. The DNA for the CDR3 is TGTGCCAGCAGCTTAGAGATTGCGAATGAGCAGTTCTTC.

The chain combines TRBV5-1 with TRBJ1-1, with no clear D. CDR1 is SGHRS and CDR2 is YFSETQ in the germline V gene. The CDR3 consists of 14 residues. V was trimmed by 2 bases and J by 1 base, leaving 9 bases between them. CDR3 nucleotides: TGCGCCAGCAGCTTTTCGCGGTCGAACACTGAAGCTTTCTTT. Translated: CASSFSRSNTEAFF.

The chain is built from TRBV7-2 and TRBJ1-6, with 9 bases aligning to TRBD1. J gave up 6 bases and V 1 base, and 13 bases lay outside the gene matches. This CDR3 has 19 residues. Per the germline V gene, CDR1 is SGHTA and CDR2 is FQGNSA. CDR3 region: CASSLVFSRGTGSNSPLHF. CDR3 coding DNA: TGTGCCAGCAGCTTAGTATTTAGTCGGGGGACAGGGAGTAATTCACCCCTCCACTTT.

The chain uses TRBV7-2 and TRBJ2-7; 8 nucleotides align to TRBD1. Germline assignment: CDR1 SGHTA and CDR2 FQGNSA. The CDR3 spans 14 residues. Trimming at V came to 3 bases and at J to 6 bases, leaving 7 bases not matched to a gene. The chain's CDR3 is CASSLDRVTGEQYF. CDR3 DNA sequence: TGTGCCAGCAGCTTGGACAGGGTAACCGGCGAGCAGTACTTC. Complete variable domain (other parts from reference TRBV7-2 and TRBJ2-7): GAGVSQSPSNKVTEKGKDVELRCDPISGHTALYWYRQSLGQGLEFLIYFQGNSAPDKSGLPSDRFSAERTGGSVSTLTIQRTQQEDSAVYLCASSLDRVTGEQYFGPGTRLTVT.

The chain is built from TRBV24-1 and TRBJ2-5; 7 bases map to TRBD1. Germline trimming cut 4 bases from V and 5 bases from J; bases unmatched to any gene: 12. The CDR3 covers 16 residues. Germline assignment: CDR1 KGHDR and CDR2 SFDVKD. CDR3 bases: TGTGCCACCAGTGACCCGACAGGGTCGGGGTGGGAGACCCAGTACTTC. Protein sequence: CATSDPTGSGWETQYF.

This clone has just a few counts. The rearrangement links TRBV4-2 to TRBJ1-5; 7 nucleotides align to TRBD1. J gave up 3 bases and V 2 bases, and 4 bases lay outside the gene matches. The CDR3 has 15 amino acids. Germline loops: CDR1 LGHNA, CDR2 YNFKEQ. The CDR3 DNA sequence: TGTGCCAGCAGCCAACAGGGACAGTTCAATCAGCCCCAGCATTTT. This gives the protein CASSQQGQFNQPQHF.

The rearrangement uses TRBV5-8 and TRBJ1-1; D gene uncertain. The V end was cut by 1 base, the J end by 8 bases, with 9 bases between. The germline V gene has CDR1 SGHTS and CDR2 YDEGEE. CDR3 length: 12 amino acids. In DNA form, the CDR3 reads TGTGCCAGCAGCTTGTATCCAACAGAAGCTTTCTTT. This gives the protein CASSLYPTEAFF.

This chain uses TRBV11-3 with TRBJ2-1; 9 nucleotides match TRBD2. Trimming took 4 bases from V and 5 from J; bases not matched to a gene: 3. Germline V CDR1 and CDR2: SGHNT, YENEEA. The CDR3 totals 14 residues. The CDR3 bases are TGTGCCAGCAGCTCCGGGACTAGCAACAATGAGCAGTTCTTC. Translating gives CASSSGTSNNEQFF.

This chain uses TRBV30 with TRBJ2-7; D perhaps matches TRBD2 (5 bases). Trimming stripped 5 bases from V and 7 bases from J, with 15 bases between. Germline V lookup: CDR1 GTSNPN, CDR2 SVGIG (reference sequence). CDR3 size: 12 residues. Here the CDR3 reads CAWDRGEVEQYF. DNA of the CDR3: TGTGCCTGGGATCGGGGAGAAGTGGAGCAGTACTTC.

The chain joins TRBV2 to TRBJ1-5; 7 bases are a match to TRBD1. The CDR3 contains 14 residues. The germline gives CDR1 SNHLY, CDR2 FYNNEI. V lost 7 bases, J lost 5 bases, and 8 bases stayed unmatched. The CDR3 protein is CASKTGVSDQPQHF. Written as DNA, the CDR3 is TGTGCCAGCAAAACAGGGGTGAGCGATCAGCCCCAGCATTTT.

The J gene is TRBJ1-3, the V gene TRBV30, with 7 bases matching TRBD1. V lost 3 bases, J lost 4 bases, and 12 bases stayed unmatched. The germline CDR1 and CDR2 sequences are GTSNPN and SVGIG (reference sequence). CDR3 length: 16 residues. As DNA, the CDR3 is TGTGCCTGGAGCCCTAAGCAGCAGGGGGTGGGAAACACCATATATTTT. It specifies CAWSPKQQGVGNTIYF. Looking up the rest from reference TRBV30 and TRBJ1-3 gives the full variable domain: SQTIHQWPATLVQPVGSPLSLECTVEGTSNPNLYWYRQAAGRGLQLLFYSVGIGQISSEVPQNLSASRPQDRQFILSSKKLLLSDSGFYLCAWSPKQQGVGNTIYFGEGSWLTVV.

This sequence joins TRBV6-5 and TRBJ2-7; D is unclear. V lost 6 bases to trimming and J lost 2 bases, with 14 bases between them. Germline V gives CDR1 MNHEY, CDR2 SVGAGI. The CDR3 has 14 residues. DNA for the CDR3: TGTGCCAGCAGGAGATCTGACGGAGCCTACGAGCAGTACTTC. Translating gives CASRRSDGAYEQYF.

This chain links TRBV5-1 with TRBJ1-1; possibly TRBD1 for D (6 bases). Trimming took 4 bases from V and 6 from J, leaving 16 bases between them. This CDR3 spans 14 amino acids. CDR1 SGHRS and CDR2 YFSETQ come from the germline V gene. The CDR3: CASSLGTSIPEAFF. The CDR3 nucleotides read TGCGCCAGCAGCCTCGGGACATCAATCCCTGAAGCTTTCTTT.

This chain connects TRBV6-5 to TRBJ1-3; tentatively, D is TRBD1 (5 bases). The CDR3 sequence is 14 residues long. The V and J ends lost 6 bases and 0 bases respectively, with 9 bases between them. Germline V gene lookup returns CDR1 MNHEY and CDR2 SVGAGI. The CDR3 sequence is CASSRQFSGNTIYF. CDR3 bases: TGTGCCAGCAGCCGACAGTTCTCTGGAAACACCATATATTTT.

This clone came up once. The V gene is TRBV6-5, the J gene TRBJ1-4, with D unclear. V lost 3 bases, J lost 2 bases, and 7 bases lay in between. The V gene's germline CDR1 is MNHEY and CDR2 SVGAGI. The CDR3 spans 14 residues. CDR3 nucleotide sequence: TGTGCCAGCAGTTATCGGAGGACTAATGAAAAACTGTTTTTT. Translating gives CASSYRRTNEKLFF.

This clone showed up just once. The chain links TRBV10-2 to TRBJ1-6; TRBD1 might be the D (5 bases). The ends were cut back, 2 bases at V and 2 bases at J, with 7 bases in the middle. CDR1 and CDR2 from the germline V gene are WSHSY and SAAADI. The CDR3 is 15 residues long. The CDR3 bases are TGCGCCAGCAGTGAGAGGGGTACCTATAATTCACCCCTCCACTTT. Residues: CASSERGTYNSPLHF.